The 7 T cell receptor beta chains below all came from one sample that was sequenced in a study of tumor-infiltrating lymphocytes in primary liver carcinoma. TCR beta cDNA was prepared out of around 460 ng total RNA by means of a constant-region primer. Three rounds of nested multiplex PCR with slightly modified ARM-PCR produced TCR beta libraries. The two initial PCR rounds, around 11 cycles each, used TRBV1-TRBV30 forward and C-beta reverse primers. TCRdb recomputed calls from the multiplex PCR reads with MiXCR, one row per CDR3 protein. This table holds fewer than 350,000 distinct CDR3 sequences, more than 55% found once. Germline DNA was extracted alongside blood RNA, which was obtained from unsorted whole blood. The specimen was peripheral blood. The receptors come from a man in his forties or fifties with primary liver carcinoma and hepatitis B virus infection.

A remark on this clonotype: Mismatch with germline at one junction end may stem from a read error. The chain recombines TRBV6-2 or TRBV6-3 with TRBJ2-1, with 14 bases that match TRBD2. The CDR3 has 15 residues. CDR1 and CDR2 from the germline V gene are MNHEY and SVGEGT. The CDR3: CASSAGTSGSRVQFF. CDR3 coding DNA: TGTGCGAGCAGTGCCGGGACTAGCGGGAGCCGTGTGCAGTTCTTC.

Only one count was recorded for this clonotype. A junction boundary mismatches the germline segment, possibly from a read error. J is TRBJ2-3 and V is TRBV4-1, with 8 bases lining up with TRBD2. The CDR3 is 18 residues long. Germline V CDR1 and CDR2: MGHRA, YSYEKL. The CDR3, as DNA: TGCGCCAGCAGCCTTCGGGTCACTAGCGGCGGAAGCACAGATAGGCAGTATTTT. This codes for CASSLRVTSGGSTDRQYF.

Comment on this clonotype: A much larger clone lies one base from this, so it may be a read error. This chain links TRBV4-1 with TRBJ1-1, with D possibly TRBD1 on 5 matching bases. Per the germline V gene, CDR1 is MGHRA and CDR2 is YSYEKL. The ends were cut back, 0 bases at V and 5 bases at J, with 10 bases in the middle. This CDR3 is 14 amino acids long. The CDR3 DNA sequence: TGCGCCAGCAGCCAAGAAGGGGCGTGGACTGAAGCTTTCTTT. It yields the protein CASSQEGAWTEAFF.

On this clonotype itself: This may come from a read error, since a much larger clone is one base off. V gene TRBV29-1 combines with J gene TRBJ1-1; D may be TRBD1 (5 bases). The CDR3 is 14 residues long. Germline CDR1 and CDR2: SQVTM and ANQGSEA. The V gene lost 4 bases and the J gene lost 6 bases, with 18 bases spanning the gap. This CDR3 is CSVASMGREAEAFF. In nucleotides, the CDR3 is TGCAGCGTTGCCTCCATGGGGCGCGAAGCTGAAGCTTTCTTT.

A note on this clonotype: An end of the junction differs from the germline gene, which may be a read error. This sequence joins TRBV4-1 and TRBJ2-1; D call uncertain. The germline CDR1 and CDR2 sequences are MGHRA and YSYEKL. The CDR3 covers 16 residues. The CDR3 loop is CAGSQIDLMTYNEQFF. Written as DNA, the CDR3 is TGCGCCGGCAGCCAAATTGACCTCATGACCTACAATGAGCAGTTCTTC.

This clonotype was detected ten times or more. The CDR3 here is CASSPGVGELFF. CDR3 DNA sequence: TGTGCCAGCAGTCCGGGGGTCGGGGAGCTGTTTTTT. J is TRBJ2-2 and V is TRBV12-3 or TRBV12-4, with D possibly TRBD2 on 6 matching bases. V was trimmed by 5 bases and J by 7 bases, leaving 8 bases between them. This CDR3 comprises 12 residues.

A remark on this clonotype: This may come from a read error, since a much larger clone is one base off. The rearrangement uses TRBV6-1 and TRBJ1-3, with TRBD1 as a possible D gene (5 bases). This CDR3 is built from 15 residues. Germline lookup yields CDR1 MNHNS and CDR2 SASEGT. The CDR3 loop reads CASSEGVMRGNSIYF. In DNA, the CDR3 is TGTGCCAGCAGTGAAGGGGTCATGAGGGGAAACTCCATATATTTT.